This entry lists 18 T cell receptor beta chains sequenced from one sample in a study of low-dose radiotherapy and immunotherapy resistance in tumors. Time point here: after trial treatment. As for treatment: LDRT plus nivolumab, ipilimumab, low-dose cyclophosphamide and aspirin (RACIN trial). Priming of first-strand cDNA relied on TRAV- and TRBV-specific primers (covering alpha and beta chains). TCR amplification ran roughly 20 PCR cycles using constant-region and V-primer adapter primers. TCRdb reprocessed the reads via MiXCR and lists one record per CDR3 protein. The sample includes around 80,000 distinct CDR3 sequences, less than 20% of them seen just once. Source: PBMCs, taken after low-dose radiotherapy plus immunotherapy. The origin of the receptors is a male donor with prostate cancer.

This clonotype was recorded at least ten times. The gene calls are TRBV28 and TRBJ2-7; possible D gene TRBD1, 5 bases. Germline-derived CDR1 and CDR2 are MDHEN and SYDVKM. Trimming pared 5 bases from V and 0 bases from J, leaving 14 bases between. The length of the CDR3 is 15 residues. CDR3 sequence: CASSLLQASSYEQYF. The CDR3 DNA reads TGTGCCAGCAGTCTGTTACAGGCGAGCTCCTACGAGCAGTACTTC.

This clonotype has ten or more counts. The V and J genes are TRBV20-1 and TRBJ2-7; 11 positions match TRBD1. In germline, CDR1 is DFQATT, CDR2 SNEGSKA (reference sequence). This CDR3 contains 15 residues. V lost 2 bases, J lost 4 bases, and 7 bases stayed unmatched. This chain's CDR3 is CSARPRTGGGYEQYF. CDR3 nucleotides: TGCAGTGCTAGACCGCGGACAGGGGGCGGGTACGAGCAGTACTTC.

The J gene is TRBJ2-3, the V gene TRBV15; 13 nucleotides line up with TRBD2. The CDR3 runs to 16 residues. J was trimmed by 5 bases and V by 2 bases; bases with no gene match: 4. Per the germline V gene, CDR1 is LNHNV and CDR2 is YYDKDF (reference sequence). The CDR3 loop reads CATSRRLAGGIDTQYF. The CDR3 nucleotides are TGTGCCACCAGCAGAAGACTAGCGGGAGGTATAGATACGCAGTATTTT.

Turning to this clonotype: One base separates it from a far larger clone, so it is likely a read error. The chain recombines TRBV28 with TRBJ2-7; 8 bases are a match to TRBD2. The V and J ends lost 5 bases and 7 bases, in that order; junction bases with no gene match: 16. Per germline, CDR1 MDHEN and CDR2 SYDVKM. The CDR3 is 16 residues long. The CDR3 nucleotides read TGTGCCAGCAGTACGACGGGAGGGGGGATCTTCAATGAGCAGTACTTC. Amino acids: CASSTTGGGIFNEQYF.

This clonotype has at least ten counts. The chain joins TRBV28 to TRBJ2-1, with TRBD2 identical over 8 bases. This CDR3 has 15 amino acids. The V gene's germline CDR1 is MDHEN and CDR2 SYDVKM. The J segment lost 2 bases and the V segment lost 8 bases, leaving 8 bases of the junction unmatched. CDR3: CASQAAGVPYNEQFF. DNA of the CDR3: TGTGCCAGCCAGGCAGCGGGAGTGCCCTACAATGAGCAGTTCTTC. Using reference TRBV28 and TRBJ2-1 for the parts outside the CDR3, the full variable domain is DVKVTQSSRYLVKRTGEKVFLECVQDMDHENMFWYRQDPGLGLRLIYFSYDVKMKEKGDIPEGYSVSREKKERFSLILESASTNQTSMYLCASQAAGVPYNEQFFGPGTRLTVL.

This clonotype has ten or more counts. The V call is TRBV5-6, the J call TRBJ2-5; 8 bases line up with TRBD2. This CDR3 contains 15 residues. V lost 3 bases, J lost 5 bases, and 9 bases stayed unmatched. From germline, CDR1 is SGHDT and CDR2 YYEEEE. CDR3 residues: CASSYQAGARETQYF. The DNA for the CDR3 is TGTGCCAGCAGCTATCAAGCGGGAGCTAGGGAGACCCAGTACTTC.

The CDR3 sequence: CASRIQETQYF. CDR3 nucleotides: TGTGCCAGCAGAATCCAAGAGACCCAGTACTTC. The V call is TRBV6-2 or TRBV6-3, the J call TRBJ2-5; the D is unclear. Deletions cut 6 bases from V and 1 base from J, with 3 bases between. The CDR3 has 11 residues. CDR1 and CDR2 (germline): MNHEY, SVGEGT.

For this clonotype: Lacking the conserved final phenylalanine or tryptophan, this CDR3 likely reflects a read error. The chain has TRBV30 and TRBJ1-1; D is unresolved. The CDR3 contains 18 residues. V was clipped by 0 bases and J by 5 bases, with 25 bases between them. The germline CDR1 and CDR2 sequences are GTSNPN and SVGIG (reference sequence). CDR3 coding DNA: TGTGCCTGGAGTGTACGAGGGCAGCGCTCCCCCCGCGGAACTGAAGCTTTCGTT. Amino acid sequence: CAWSVRGQRSPRGTEAFV.

In this sample, this clonotype turned up many times. The chain carries TRBV7-2 and TRBJ1-1, with D tentatively TRBD1 (6 bases). The CDR3 spans 14 residues. The germline CDR1 and CDR2 sequences are SGHTA and FQGNSA. The V end was cut by 2 bases, the J end by 7 bases, with 14 bases between. The CDR3: CASSLSGASGEAFF. As DNA, the CDR3 is TGTGCCAGCAGCTTATCAGGGGCTAGTGGTGAAGCTTTCTTT.

As to this clonotype: A far larger clone is a single base away, which makes a read error likely. The chain has TRBV21-1 and TRBJ2-7; the table's D call of TRBD1 was not tested on the DNA. TRBV21-1 is listed as a pseudogene. CDR3 length: 14 residues. The CDR3 spells CASTRCPTYNEQYF. The DNA for the CDR3 is TGTGCCAGCACCCGGTGCCCAACCTACAATGAGCAGTACTTC.

The table lists this clonotype with many counts. The chain is built from TRBV2 and TRBJ1-6, with D perhaps matching TRBD1 (6 bases). CDR1 is SNHLY and CDR2 is FYNNEI in the germline V gene. The CDR3 runs 16 residues. Trimming removed 2 bases at V and 7 bases at J, with 15 bases between. DNA for the CDR3: TGTGCCAGCAGTGAACAGGGGCCGACTTCAAATTCACCCCTCCACTTT. Amino acid sequence: CASSEQGPTSNSPLHF.

Comment on this clonotype: With a far larger clone one base away, a read error is the likely cause. The chain recombines TRBV28 with TRBJ2-7; 12 positions match TRBD2. The CDR3 is 14 amino acids. The junction had 7 bases not matched to a gene; V was cut back by 6 bases and J by 7 bases. Germline V CDR1 and CDR2: MDHEN, SYDVKM. CDR3 bases: TGTGCCAGCAGATGGACTAGCGGGGAGCGTGAGCAGTACTTC. It yields the protein CASRWTSGEREQYF.

This clonotype occurred many times. V is TRBV3-1 and J is TRBJ1-3; D not certain. This CDR3 has 17 residues. V lost 3 bases and J lost 4, with 19 bases in between. Per germline, CDR1 LGHDT and CDR2 YNNKEL (reference sequence). DNA for the CDR3: TGTGCCAGCAGCCAGCGTGGGTCCAGGCCGAGGGGAAACACCATATATTTT. This sequence encodes CASSQRGSRPRGNTIYF.

This clonotype has a count of ten or more. This chain uses TRBV5-5 with TRBJ1-1; TRBD1 matches 9 bases. Germline CDR1 SGHKS, CDR2 YYEKEE (reference sequence). Trimming removed 5 bases from V and 0 bases from J; junction bases left unmatched: 5. The length of the CDR3 is 15 residues. CDR3 region: CASRQGQGLNTEAFF. CDR3 sequence (DNA): TGTGCCAGCAGGCAGGGACAGGGTCTGAACACTGAAGCTTTCTTT.

At least ten counts were recorded for this clonotype. This chain links TRBV7-6 with TRBJ2-1; 10 bases align to TRBD2. J lost 7 bases, V lost 1 base, and 13 bases had no gene match. The CDR3 runs to 18 residues. CDR1 and CDR2 from the germline V gene are SGHVS and FNYEAQ. Here the CDR3 DNA reads TGTGCCAGCAGCTTAGTGTCGCTGCTAGCGGGAGCTGCAAATGAGCAGTTCTTC. This sequence encodes CASSLVSLLAGAANEQFF. Drawing the rest from reference TRBV7-6 and TRBJ2-1, the complete variable domain is GAGVSQSPRYKVTKRGQDVALRCDPISGHVSLYWYRQALGQGPEFLTYFNYEAQQDKSGLPNDRFSAERPEGSISTLTIQRTEQRDSAMYRCASSLVSLLAGAANEQFFGPGTRLTVL.

As for this clonotype: A read error likely explains this, since a far larger clone differs by one base. This sequence joins TRBV7-9 and TRBJ2-3; D is ambiguous. The CDR3 is 13 residues long. CDR1 is SEHNR and CDR2 is FQNEAQ in the germline V gene (reference sequence). V lost 8 bases and J 7 bases, leaving 16 bases between the germline ends. Here the CDR3 DNA reads TGTGCCAGCCAGTCATCCTATCTGAATACGCAGTATTTT. Protein: CASQSSYLNTQYF.

This clonotype was counted between two and nine times. The J gene is TRBJ1-6, the V gene TRBV11-2; D not certain. Germline V gene sequence: CDR1 SGHAT, CDR2 FQNNGV. V was clipped by 5 bases and J by 0 bases, with 8 bases between them. The CDR3 is 15 residues long. CDR3 nucleotides: TGTGCCAGCAGCCCGGTACTCTCCTATAATTCACCCCTCCACTTT. Translation gives CASSPVLSYNSPLHF.

Concerning this clonotype itself: A far larger clone is only one base removed, so a read error is likely. The genes are TRBV7-6 and TRBJ2-7; either TRBD1 or TRBD2 may supply D (5 bases each). The CDR3 length is 14 residues. Trimming left V 6 bases short and J 7 bases short, with 19 bases between. The germline V gene encodes CDR1 SGHVS and CDR2 FNYEAQ. Here the CDR3 reads CASRVRLGVNEQYF. CDR3 DNA sequence: TGTGCCAGCAGAGTGAGGTTGGGGGTAAATGAGCAGTACTTC.